Following are 23 T cell receptor beta chains from one sample sequenced in a study of blood T cell repertoires in COVID-19. The assay was immunoSEQ multiplex PCR, and TCRdb's table has in-frame clones only and misses some. This sample yields nearly 350,000 clones, of which around nine tenths are seen a single time; about 6.7% belongs to the top ten. The sequencing sample was made of peripheral blood. Every receptor here comes from a woman between 65 and 79 years old with COVID-19, enrolled during active disease.

The chain employs TRBV5-1 and TRBJ2-4, with 11 bases lining up with TRBD2. V was pared by 4 bases and J by 5 bases, with 11 bases of the junction left unmatched. Per the germline V gene, CDR1 is SGHRS and CDR2 is YFSETQ. The CDR3 extends over 17 amino acids. This CDR3 reads CASSESPSLAGENIQYF. In DNA form, the CDR3 reads TGCGCCAGCAGCGAATCACCTTCACTAGCGGGGGAAAACATTCAGTACTTC.

The chain combines TRBV19 with TRBJ2-7, with TRBD2 as a possible D gene (5 bases). V dropped 2 bases and J dropped 2 bases, with 10 bases sitting between them. Per germline, CDR1 LNHDA and CDR2 SQIVND (reference sequence). CDR3 length: 14 amino acids. This chain's CDR3 is CASSITEDPYEQYF. In nucleotides, the CDR3 is TGTGCCAGTAGTATAACGGAGGATCCCTACGAGCAGTACTTC.

The chain links TRBV2 to TRBJ2-7; 10 nucleotides align to TRBD1. This CDR3 is built from 15 residues. Germline lookup yields CDR1 SNHLY and CDR2 FYNNEI. V shed 4 bases and J 2 bases; nucleotides not matched to a gene: 5. The CDR3 coding sequence is TGTGCCAGCAGTGTACCGGGACAGGGGACCTACGAGCAGTACTTC. It is translated as CASSVPGQGTYEQYF.

Only one count was recorded for this clone. The V gene is TRBV4-3, the J gene TRBJ2-7, with D possibly matching TRBD1 (6 bases). CDR1 and CDR2 from the germline V gene are LGHNA and YSLEER. The CDR3 is made up of 15 amino acids. V was cut by 4 bases and J by 0 bases, with 13 bases left in between. In DNA form, the CDR3 reads TGCGCCAGCAGCCTCGGGACAAGGGGCTCCTACGAGCAGTACTTC. Translated: CASSLGTRGSYEQYF.

This chain connects TRBV7-2 to TRBJ2-7; D possibly corresponds to TRBD2 (7 bases). V lost 5 bases, J lost 1 base, and 15 bases lay in between. Germline CDR1 SGHTA, CDR2 FQGNSA. This CDR3 has 15 residues. CDR3 bases: TGTGCCAGCAGCCCTGGGGGGGGGCCTTCCTACGAGCAGTACTTC. Translation gives CASSPGGGPSYEQYF.

J is TRBJ2-3 and V is TRBV7-2, with 11 bases matching TRBD2. Germline lookup yields CDR1 SGHTA and CDR2 FQGNSA. The CDR3 runs to 12 residues. With 6 bases clipped from V and 10 bases from J, the junction kept 3 bases outside the gene matches. This CDR3 is CASRLAGGAQYF. Here the CDR3 DNA reads TGTGCCAGCAGGCTAGCGGGGGGAGCGCAGTATTTT. Complete variable domain (other parts from reference TRBV7-2 and TRBJ2-3): GAGVSQSPSNKVTEKGKDVELRCDPISGHTALYWYRQSLGQGLEFLIYFQGNSAPDKSGLPSDRFSAERTGGSVSTLTIQRTQQEDSAVYLCASRLAGGAQYFGPGTRLTVL.

The chain links TRBV28 to TRBJ1-1; no firm D call. Germline V gene lookup returns CDR1 MDHEN and CDR2 SYDVKM. V was pared by 5 bases and J by 5 bases, with 6 bases between. CDR3 size: 11 residues. DNA of the CDR3: TGTGCCAGCAGTGGGGAGACTGAAGCTTTCTTT. As protein: CASSGETEAFF.

The rearrangement links TRBV27 to TRBJ2-1, with TRBD2 matching over 10 bases. Germline values: CDR1 MNHEY, CDR2 SMNVEV (reference sequence). V trimming: 3 bases; J trimming: 6 bases; junction bases outside the gene matches: 2. The CDR3 spans 14 residues. CDR3 coding DNA: TGTGCCAGCAGTTTTAGCGGGGGGACCAATGAGCAGTTCTTC. Its protein is CASSFSGGTNEQFF.

In the case of this clone: The same CDR3 arises from other DNA sequences in this sample as well. The rearrangement uses TRBV18 and TRBJ1-1; 8 bases fit TRBD1. J was trimmed by 1 base and V by 3 bases; bases with no gene match: 1. The germline CDR1 and CDR2 sequences are KGHSH and LQKENI. This CDR3 region has 14 residues. CDR3 sequence: CASSPGTGNTEAFF. DNA for the CDR3: TGTGCCAGCTCACCCGGGACAGGGAACACTGAAGCTTTCTTT.

The V and J genes are TRBV6-6 and TRBJ2-2; possible D gene TRBD2, 6 bases. The germline V and J ends were trimmed by 6 bases and 4 bases, with 15 bases remaining between them. The CDR3 sequence is 15 residues long. Germline V gene sequence: CDR1 MNHNY, CDR2 SVGAGI (reference sequence). The CDR3, as DNA: TGTGCCAGCAGCCCCAGTGGTAGCGGCACCGGGGAGCTGTTTTTT. It specifies CASSPSGSGTGELFF.

The chain carries TRBV18 and TRBJ2-1, with D unclear. Germline CDR1 is KGHSH and CDR2 is LQKENI. The CDR3 runs to 13 residues. V lost 3 bases, J lost 7 bases, and 10 bases lay in between. CDR3 sequence reads: CASSPSQVNEQFF. CDR3 nucleotide sequence: TGTGCCAGCTCACCGAGTCAGGTTAATGAGCAGTTCTTC.

This chain uses TRBV28 with TRBJ2-1; D gene unclear. Trimming shortened V by 7 bases and J by 0 bases, and 10 bases separated the two germline ends. This CDR3 region has 14 residues. The V gene's germline CDR1 is MDHEN and CDR2 SYDVKM. CDR3 residues: CASNLHSSYNEQFF. The CDR3 DNA follows: TGTGCCAGCAACCTACACAGCTCCTACAATGAGCAGTTCTTC.

This chain links TRBV29-1 with TRBJ1-4, with D possibly TRBD1 on 5 matching bases. The CDR3 length is 14 residues. Trimming shortened V by 3 bases and J by 1 base, and 9 bases separated the two germline ends. The germline CDR1 and CDR2 sequences are SQVTM and ANQGSEA. This chain's CDR3 is CSVDQGGTNEKLFF. CDR3 bases: TGCAGCGTTGATCAGGGAGGAACTAATGAAAAACTGTTTTTT.

This rearrangement joins TRBV5-8 to TRBJ2-2; D ambiguous. Trimming stripped 4 bases from V and 4 bases from J, with 8 bases between. The V gene's germline CDR1 is SGHTS and CDR2 YDEGEE. The CDR3 is 13 amino acids. The CDR3 spells CASSRILTGELFF. The CDR3 DNA sequence: TGTGCCAGCAGCCGTATCCTCACCGGGGAGCTGTTTTTT.

This rearrangement joins TRBV30 to TRBJ1-2; no clear D. With 1 base removed from V and 2 bases from J, the gap between germline ends came to 5 bases. The CDR3 has 12 amino acids. From germline, CDR1 is GTSNPN and CDR2 SVGIG (reference sequence). The CDR3 coding sequence is TGTGCCTGGAGTGCCCAAAACTATGGCTACACCTTC. Translated: CAWSAQNYGYTF.

The V gene is TRBV6-5, the J gene TRBJ2-1; TRBD1 aligns across 7 bases. The V gene end was trimmed by 6 bases and the J gene end by 0 bases; junction bases not matched to a gene: 2. This CDR3 has 14 residues. Germline loops: CDR1 MNHEY, CDR2 SVGAGI. The CDR3 DNA follows: TGTGCCAGCAGCGGGACAGACTCCTACAATGAGCAGTTCTTC. Its protein product is CASSGTDSYNEQFF.

The chain joins TRBV30 to TRBJ1-3; D ambiguous. CDR1 is GTSNPN and CDR2 is SVGIG in the germline V gene (reference sequence). Deletions cut 0 bases from V and 3 bases from J, with 3 bases between. CDR3 length: 12 amino acids. CDR3 bases: TGTGCCTGGAGTGTCTTTGGAAACACCATATATTTT. Protein product: CAWSVFGNTIYF.

The genes are TRBV7-3 and TRBJ2-3, with D possibly TRBD2 on 5 matching bases. The CDR3 runs to 16 residues. Trimming removed 3 bases from V and 2 bases from J, with 15 bases in between. Germline loops: CDR1 SGHTA, CDR2 FQGTGA. The CDR3 is CASSFTPLGDTDTQYF. The CDR3 DNA is TGTGCCAGCAGCTTCACCCCCCTCGGGGACACAGATACGCAGTATTTT.

The V gene is TRBV7-9, the J gene TRBJ1-1; 7 bases fit TRBD1. The CDR3 extends over 14 amino acids. V was pared by 2 bases and J by 1 base, with 1 base of the junction left unmatched. From germline, CDR1 is SEHNR and CDR2 FQNEAQ (reference sequence). CDR3 sequence (DNA): TGTGCCAGCAGCTTACAGGGGGGGAACACTGAAGCTTTCTTT. It is translated as CASSLQGGNTEAFF.

V and J are TRBV4-1 and TRBJ1-1, with D hard to call. Germline CDR1 and CDR2: MGHRA and YSYEKL. CDR3 length: 13 residues. V lost 0 bases and J lost 7, with 9 bases in between. The CDR3 loop is CASSQDGVGEAFF. For the CDR3, the DNA is TGCGCCAGCAGCCAAGATGGAGTTGGTGAAGCTTTCTTT.

The CDR3 bases are TGTGCCAGCAGTCCCGGGACAGGGCCATACGAGCAGTACTTC. Amino acid sequence: CASSPGTGPYEQYF. This rearrangement joins TRBV27 to TRBJ2-7; 9 nucleotides line up with TRBD1. Germline V gene sequence: CDR1 MNHEY, CDR2 SMNVEV (reference sequence). This CDR3 has 14 amino acids. V lost 5 bases to trimming and J lost 4 bases; unmatched junction nucleotides: 6.

The gene calls are TRBV6-5 and TRBJ1-4; 11 bases are a match to TRBD1. CDR3 length equals 14 residues. V was clipped by 6 bases and J by 7 bases; unmatched bases: 4. CDR1 is MNHEY, CDR2 SVGAGI, per germline. The CDR3 is CASRRTGGGEKLFF. The CDR3 coding sequence is TGTGCCAGCAGGAGGACAGGGGGCGGTGAAAAACTGTTTTTT.

The DNA of the CDR3 is TGTGCCAGGGGGGACAGGGAGATCGGGGTAGGCACCGGGGAGCTGTTTTTT. Translation: CARGDREIGVGTGELFF. The chain joins TRBV2 to TRBJ2-2; 9 bases are a match to TRBD1. This CDR3 comprises 17 residues. Germline V CDR1 and CDR2: SNHLY, FYNNEI. The V gene end was trimmed by 9 bases and the J gene end by 4 bases; junction bases not matched to a gene: 15.